These 25 T cell receptor beta chains originate from one sample sequenced in a study of shared clonotypes between healthy human individuals. Profiling relied on immunoSEQ multiplex PCR, and the TCRdb table lists in-frame clones only, not all of them. The data hold over 2 million clones, with 90% to 95% observed a single time. Sequencing input: naive CD4+ T cells sorted from blood. Subset: CD45RA+ positively selected. The receptor source for this set is a man between 18 and 35 years old in good health.

J is TRBJ2-3 and V is TRBV14; D possibly corresponds to TRBD1 (5 bases). The CDR3 is 16 amino acids. V was shortened by 0 bases and J by 2 bases, with 12 bases between the two germline ends. Per the germline V gene, CDR1 is SGHDN and CDR2 is FVKESK. This CDR3 reads CASSQDWGAITDTQYF. CDR3 bases: TGTGCCAGCAGCCAAGATTGGGGCGCCATCACAGATACGCAGTATTTT.

This clone was detected only once. The V gene is TRBV19, the J gene TRBJ1-6, with 8 bases matching TRBD1. The CDR3 runs to 17 residues. The V segment lost 1 base and the J segment 7 bases; nucleotides outside the gene matches: 9. Germline V CDR1 and CDR2: LNHDA, SQIVND (reference sequence). DNA of the CDR3: TGTGCCAGTAGTATAGTCAGACCGGGACAGGAAAATTCACCCCTCCACTTT. It yields the protein CASSIVRPGQENSPLHF.

V and J are TRBV6-5 and TRBJ2-4; TRBD1 matches 7 bases. This CDR3 region has 11 residues. Germline V gene lookup returns CDR1 MNHEY and CDR2 SVGAGI. Germline trimming cut 5 bases from V and 12 bases from J; bases unmatched to any gene: 4. The CDR3 protein is CASSDRDNQYF. The CDR3 DNA reads TGTGCCAGCAGTGACAGGGACAATCAGTACTTC.

The chain is built from TRBV7-2 and TRBJ2-7; 11 positions match TRBD2. Germline CDR1 reads SGHTA; CDR2 reads FQGNSA. The length of the CDR3 is 15 residues. V trimming: 1 base; J trimming: 7 bases; junction bases outside the gene matches: 6. The CDR3 protein is CASSLELAGVREQYF. The CDR3 bases are TGTGCCAGCAGCTTAGAACTAGCGGGAGTGCGGGAGCAGTACTTC. The full variable domain, rest sourced from reference TRBV7-2 and TRBJ2-7, is GAGVSQSPSNKVTEKGKDVELRCDPISGHTALYWYRQSLGQGLEFLIYFQGNSAPDKSGLPSDRFSAERTGGSVSTLTIQRTQQEDSAVYLCASSLELAGVREQYFGPGTRLTVT.

This chain joins TRBV28 and TRBJ2-5, with D hard to call. Germline lookup yields CDR1 MDHEN and CDR2 SYDVKM. The CDR3 consists of 14 residues. Between the trimmed V and J ends, which lost 5 bases and 0 bases, there was a span of 10 bases. The CDR3 sequence is CASSEGRYQETQYF. Written as DNA, the CDR3 is TGTGCCAGCAGTGAAGGACGGTACCAAGAGACCCAGTACTTC.

The chain links TRBV7-6 to TRBJ2-7; 7 bases fit TRBD1. This CDR3 is 13 amino acids long. CDR1 and CDR2 from the germline V gene are SGHVS and FNYEAQ. V dropped 5 bases and J dropped 5; count of bases not matched to a gene: 6. CDR3 in DNA: TGTGCCAGCAGCCAAAACAGGGGCGACGAGCAGTACTTC. This gives the protein CASSQNRGDEQYF.

This rearrangement joins TRBV30 to TRBJ2-5, with D unresolved. Trimming cost V 3 bases and J 7 bases, with 12 bases left between them. The length of the CDR3 is 12 residues. Germline V CDR1 and CDR2: GTSNPN, SVGIG (reference sequence). CDR3 sequence (DNA): TGTGCCTGGAGCCAACCCCTGTCGACCCAGTACTTC. Encoded protein: CAWSQPLSTQYF. The whole variable domain, remainder taken from reference TRBV30 and TRBJ2-5, is SQTIHQWPATLVQPVGSPLSLECTVEGTSNPNLYWYRQAAGRGLQLLFYSVGIGQISSEVPQNLSASRPQDRQFILSSKKLLLSDSGFYLCAWSQPLSTQYFGPGTRLLVL.

The chain carries TRBV18 and TRBJ1-2; no firm D call. The CDR3 has 16 amino acids. Germline CDR1 reads KGHSH; CDR2 reads LQKENI. Trimming shortened V by 3 bases and J by 1 base, and 15 bases separated the two germline ends. The CDR3 protein is CASSPSNLGNNYGYTF. In DNA form, the CDR3 reads TGTGCCAGCTCACCGAGCAACCTAGGGAATAACTATGGCTACACCTTC.

V usage is TRBV14 and J usage is TRBJ1-6; 9 bases align to TRBD1. The CDR3 is made up of 16 amino acids. Germline lookup yields CDR1 SGHDN and CDR2 FVKESK. V trimming: 4 bases; J trimming: 6 bases; junction bases outside the gene matches: 7. The CDR3 nucleotides read TGTGCCAGCAGCCGGCAGAGGACAGGGGCTAATTCACCCCTCCACTTT. Translating it yields CASSRQRTGANSPLHF.

The rearrangement links TRBV27 to TRBJ2-1, with 14 positions matching TRBD2. V lost 8 bases, J lost 0 bases, and 6 bases stayed unmatched. Germline CDR1 reads MNHEY; CDR2 reads SMNVEV (reference sequence). The CDR3 length is 17 residues. CDR3 in DNA: TGTGCCAGCTCCACGACTAGCGGGAGGGTCTCCTACAATGAGCAGTTCTTC. Translating gives CASSTTSGRVSYNEQFF.

V usage is TRBV15 and J usage is TRBJ1-3; D is unresolved. The CDR3 is 15 amino acids. Germline V lookup: CDR1 LNHNV, CDR2 YYDKDF (reference sequence). V was pared by 0 bases and J by 0 bases, with 6 bases between. CDR3 DNA sequence: TGTGCCACCAGCAGAGAACAGATCTCTGGAAACACCATATATTTT. It translates to CATSREQISGNTIYF. Combining the CDR3 with reference TRBV15 and TRBJ1-3 gives the whole variable domain DAMVIQNPRYQVTQFGKPVTLSCSQTLNHNVMYWYQQKSSQAPKLLFHYYDKDFNNEADTPDNFQSRRPNTSFCFLDIRSPGLGDTAMYLCATSREQISGNTIYFGEGSWLTVV.

As concerns this clone: Distinct nucleotide sequences in the sample also encode this CDR3. This chain joins TRBV5-1 and TRBJ2-3; D not resolved. The germline gives CDR1 SGHRS, CDR2 YFSETQ. The V end was cut by 0 bases, the J end by 1 base, with 6 bases between. This CDR3 comprises 14 residues. The CDR3 spells CASSLGLRTDTQYF. The CDR3 nucleotides read TGCGCCAGCAGCTTGGGGTTGCGCACAGATACGCAGTATTTT.

V usage is TRBV27 and J usage is TRBJ1-2; no clear D. The V gene lost 4 bases and the J gene lost 3 bases, with 3 bases spanning the gap. The CDR3 is 11 residues long. The V gene's germline CDR1 is MNHEY and CDR2 SMNVEV (reference sequence). The CDR3 protein is CASSSHYGYTF. Here the CDR3 DNA reads TGTGCCAGCAGTTCTCACTATGGCTACACCTTC.

The V call is TRBV12-5, the J call TRBJ2-5; perhaps TRBD1 as D (5 bases). The CDR3 spans 18 residues. Germline CDR1 is LGHNT and CDR2 is FRNRAP. Deletions cut 1 base from V and 2 bases from J, with 20 bases between. CDR3 in amino acids: CASGLAPKDSQRQETQYF. Here the CDR3 DNA reads TGTGCTAGTGGTTTGGCACCGAAAGACAGCCAGAGGCAAGAGACCCAGTACTTC.

The rearrangement joins TRBV6-5 to TRBJ2-2; tentative D call: TRBD2 (6 bases). Trimming shortened V by 8 bases and J by 3 bases, and 10 bases separated the two germline ends. The CDR3 is 13 amino acids. Germline V gene lookup returns CDR1 MNHEY and CDR2 SVGAGI. The DNA for the CDR3 is TGTGCCAGCTGGGCGGGGTACACCGGGGAGCTGTTTTTT. Translating it yields CASWAGYTGELFF.

The chain recombines TRBV10-3 with TRBJ1-4; D is possibly TRBD1 (5 bases). V gave up 6 bases and J gave up 10 bases, with 15 bases separating them. Germline V gene sequence: CDR1 ENHRY, CDR2 SYGVKD. The CDR3 is 13 amino acids. This CDR3 reads CAIRDDRFGKLFF. The CDR3 region has the DNA TGTGCCATCAGGGACGACAGATTTGGAAAACTGTTTTTT.

This chain links TRBV5-1 with TRBJ2-7; D could derive from TRBD1 or TRBD2 (5 bases each). Germline V gene data show CDR1 as SGHRS and CDR2 as YFSETQ. The CDR3 has 16 amino acids. Trimming cost V 0 bases and J 0 bases, with 13 bases left between them. The CDR3: CASSLATRGSSYEQYF. In nucleotides, the CDR3 is TGCGCCAGCAGCTTGGCAACGAGGGGTAGCTCCTACGAGCAGTACTTC.

The rearrangement joins TRBV29-1 to TRBJ2-7; perhaps D is TRBD1 or TRBD2 (6 bases each). Germline CDR1 SQVTM, CDR2 ANQGSEA. The CDR3 runs 12 residues. The V end was cut by 5 bases, the J end by 5 bases, with 13 bases between. The CDR3 DNA follows: TGCAGCGTTATTCGGGGGCTAAACGAGCAGTACTTC. Amino acid sequence: CSVIRGLNEQYF.

The J gene is TRBJ1-6, the V gene TRBV5-6; tentative D call: TRBD1 (5 bases). Germline lookup yields CDR1 SGHDT and CDR2 YYEEEE. The CDR3 has 16 amino acids. V lost 1 base, J lost 0 bases, and 8 bases lay in between. CDR3 nucleotide sequence: TGTGCCAGCAGCTTGAAGGGACCCTCCTATAATTCACCCCTCCACTTT. Its translation is CASSLKGPSYNSPLHF.

V and J are TRBV4-1 and TRBJ2-2; 9 bases line up with TRBD2. This CDR3 comprises 16 residues. Germline-derived CDR1 and CDR2 are MGHRA and YSYEKL. V lost 2 bases and J lost 2; bases outside the gene matches: 3. The CDR3 sequence: CASSQPGTSNTGELFF. CDR3 coding DNA: TGCGCCAGCAGCCAACCCGGGACTAGCAACACCGGGGAGCTGTTTTTT.

As to this clone: Other DNA sequences within the sample encode an identical CDR3. The V call is TRBV7-9, the J call TRBJ2-5; D gene uncertain. The CDR3 totals 13 residues. CDR1 and CDR2 from the germline V gene are SEHNR and FQNEAQ (reference sequence). Deletions cut 5 bases from V and 1 base from J, with 8 bases between. CDR3 nucleotides: TGTGCCAGCAGCCGAGGAAGCCAAGAGACCCAGTACTTC. As protein: CASSRGSQETQYF. The variable domain in full, completed from reference TRBV7-9 and TRBJ2-5, reads DTGVSQNPRHKITKRGQNVTFRCDPISEHNRLYWYRQTLGQGPEFLTYFQNEAQLEKSRLLSDRFSAERPKGSFSTLEIQRTEQGDSAMYLCASSRGSQETQYFGPGTRLLVL.

This chain joins TRBV19 and TRBJ1-4; 7 bases are a match to TRBD1. CDR1 and CDR2 (germline): LNHDA, SQIVND (reference sequence). The CDR3 has 15 residues. After removal of 1 base from V and 7 bases from J, the junction contained 6 bases not matched to a gene. The CDR3 nucleotides read TGTGCCAGTAGTATAGGCGCAGGGGGTGGTGAAAAACTGTTTTTT. Translating gives CASSIGAGGGEKLFF. Based on the CDR3 plus reference TRBV19 and TRBJ1-4, the full variable domain is DGGITQSPKYLFRKEGQNVTLSCEQNLNHDAMYWYRQDPGQGLRLIYYSQIVNDFQKGDIAEGYSVSREKKESFPLTVTSAQKNPTAFYLCASSIGAGGGEKLFFGSGTQLSVL.

The chain employs TRBV5-6 and TRBJ1-5; D not certain. Germline lookup yields CDR1 SGHDT and CDR2 YYEEEE. CDR3 length: 15 amino acids. V gave up 2 bases and J gave up 3 bases, with 12 bases separating them. CDR3 DNA: TGTGCCAGCAGCTTTGGGCAGTTGGTCAATCAGCCCCAGCATTTT. Protein: CASSFGQLVNQPQHF. The whole variable domain, remainder taken from reference TRBV5-6 and TRBJ1-5, is DAGVTQSPTHLIKTRGQQVTLRCSPKSGHDTVSWYQQALGQGPQFIFQYYEEEERQRGNFPDRFSGHQFPNYSSELNVNALLLGDSALYLCASSFGQLVNQPQHFGDGTRLSIL.

This chain uses TRBV9 with TRBJ2-6; 7 nucleotides line up with TRBD1. The CDR3 contains 15 residues. J lost 2 bases, V lost 3 bases, and 2 bases had no gene match. Germline CDR1 is SGDLS and CDR2 is YYNGEE. This chain's CDR3 is CASSGQGTGANVLTF. The CDR3 coding sequence is TGTGCCAGCAGCGGACAGGGTACTGGGGCCAACGTCCTGACTTTC. Using reference TRBV9 and TRBJ2-6 for the parts outside the CDR3, the full variable domain is DSGVTQTPKHLITATGQRVTLRCSPRSGDLSVYWYQQSLDQGLQFLIQYYNGEERAKGNILERFSAQQFPDLHSELNLSSLELGDSALYFCASSGQGTGANVLTFGAGSRLTVL.

The V gene is TRBV19, the J gene TRBJ2-6, with a weak D call TRBD1 (6 bases). This CDR3 is built from 18 residues. V was shortened by 4 bases and J by 0 bases, with 16 bases between the two germline ends. From germline, CDR1 is LNHDA and CDR2 SQIVND (reference sequence). Here the CDR3 DNA reads TGTGCCAGTAGTACACTAACGACAGGCATCTCTGGGGCCAACGTCCTGACTTTC. Protein sequence: CASSTLTTGISGANVLTF.